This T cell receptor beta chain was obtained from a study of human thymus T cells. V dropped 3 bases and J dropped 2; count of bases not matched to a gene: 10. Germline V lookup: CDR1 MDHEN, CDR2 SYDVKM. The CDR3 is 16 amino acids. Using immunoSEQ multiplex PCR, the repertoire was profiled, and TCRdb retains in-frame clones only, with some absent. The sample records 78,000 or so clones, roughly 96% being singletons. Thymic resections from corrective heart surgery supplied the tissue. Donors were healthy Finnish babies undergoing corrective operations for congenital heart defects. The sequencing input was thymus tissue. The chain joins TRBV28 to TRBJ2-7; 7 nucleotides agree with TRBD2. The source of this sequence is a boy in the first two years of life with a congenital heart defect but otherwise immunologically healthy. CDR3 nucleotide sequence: TGTGCCAGCAGTTTCCCCAAAGCGGGACGACCCTACGAGCAGTACTTC. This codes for CASSFPKAGRPYEQYF.